The 4 T cell receptor beta chains in this list originate from one sample, sequenced in a study of regulatory T cells in long-lasting Graves disease (dated by TCRdb to the early 2020s). Receptor amplification or capture employed multiplex PCR. The reads were generated on an Illumina HiSeq 4000. TCR beta libraries were built with iRepertoire HTBI primers and Arm-PCR amplification of CDR3 regions. In TCRdb, the public reads were trimmed at Q25 with fastp and aligned with MiXCR, with productive beta chains retained. Rows are unified per CDR3 protein, each entry keeping the most common DNA and genes. The sample table holds some 470,000 distinct CDR3 sequences, of which under 25% were seen once. The ten top clones hold more than 6% of the sample. The time point label, as the study defines it: persistent/refractory GD, antithyroid drugs over 5 years with positive TRAb. For both TCR sequencing and RNA sequencing, RNA was extracted from PBMCs using TRIzol.

The sample consisted of peripheral blood mononuclear cells (PBMCs), taken when the disease was refractory, from a patient treated with antithyroid drugs. These receptors were taken from a female donor with Graves disease.

The chain recombines TRBV6-5 with TRBJ2-1, with TRBD2 matching 7 bases. This CDR3 spans 15 amino acids. Germline V gene sequence: CDR1 MNHEY, CDR2 SVGAGI. V shed 2 bases and J 5 bases; nucleotides not matched to a gene: 6. The CDR3, as DNA: TGTGCCAGCAGTTACCGGGGGAGGGTAAACAATGAGCAGTTCTTC. Protein: CASSYRGRVNNEQFF.

The table lists this clonotype with a few counts. The J gene is TRBJ2-1, the V gene TRBV27; the D call may be TRBD1 or TRBD2 (5 bases each). The germline V and J ends were trimmed by 2 bases and 11 bases, with 13 bases remaining between them. Germline V lookup: CDR1 MNHEY, CDR2 SMNVEV (reference sequence). This CDR3 comprises 13 residues. CDR3 DNA sequence: TGTGCCAGCAGTTTACGGGACCCATCACAGCAGTTCTTC. The encoded protein is CASSLRDPSQQFF.

At least ten counts were recorded for this clonotype. The J gene is TRBJ2-5, the V gene TRBV6-1; possible D gene TRBD2, 5 bases. This CDR3 is built from 14 residues. V was shortened by 6 bases and J by 2 bases, with 13 bases between the two germline ends. Per the germline V gene, CDR1 is MNHNS and CDR2 is SASEGT. The CDR3 protein is CASRRAGVQETQYF. Here the CDR3 DNA reads TGTGCCAGCAGGAGGGCTGGGGTACAAGAGACCCAGTACTTC.

This clonotype was seen just once. The V gene is TRBV4-1, the J gene TRBJ1-1; D is perhaps TRBD1 (6 bases). The CDR3 is 16 amino acids. Trimming removed 3 bases at V and 3 bases at J, with 17 bases between. From germline, CDR1 is MGHRA and CDR2 YSYEKL. The CDR3 nucleotides read TGCGCCAGCAGCCAGCGAAGGGGGGGAAGGGACACTGAAGCTTTCTTT. It encodes CASSQRRGGRDTEAFF.